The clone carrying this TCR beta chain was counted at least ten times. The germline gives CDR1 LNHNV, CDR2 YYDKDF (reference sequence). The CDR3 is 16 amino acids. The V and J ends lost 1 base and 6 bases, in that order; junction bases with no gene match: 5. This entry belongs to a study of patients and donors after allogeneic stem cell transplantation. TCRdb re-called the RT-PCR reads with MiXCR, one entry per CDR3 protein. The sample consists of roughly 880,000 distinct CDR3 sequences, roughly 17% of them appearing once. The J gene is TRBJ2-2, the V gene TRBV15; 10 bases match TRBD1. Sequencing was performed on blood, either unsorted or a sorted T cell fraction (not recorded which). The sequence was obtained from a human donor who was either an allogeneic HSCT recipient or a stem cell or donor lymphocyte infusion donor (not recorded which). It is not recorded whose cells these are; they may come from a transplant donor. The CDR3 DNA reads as TGTGCCACCAGCAGAGGGGGGACAGGGGTGGCCGGGGAGCTGTTTTTT. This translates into CATSRGGTGVAGELFF.